This entry lists 16 T cell receptor beta chains sequenced from one sample in a study of shared clonotypes between healthy human individuals. Data came from immunoSEQ multiplex PCR; TCRdb stores just in-frame clones and leaves some out. The sample has a few million clones; 90% to 97% are singletons. The sequenced sample was naive CD4+ T cells sorted from blood. Subset in this sample: CD45RA+ positively selected. The receptors originated from a man aged 18 to 29 in good health.

The J gene is TRBJ1-3, the V gene TRBV6-5; D call uncertain. The CDR3 extends over 15 amino acids. The V end lost 0 bases, the J end lost 4 bases, and 10 bases lay between the germline ends. CDR1 MNHEY and CDR2 SVGAGI come from the germline V gene. CDR3 region: CASSYSTDGGNTIYF. The CDR3 nucleotides read TGTGCCAGCAGTTACTCGACCGACGGCGGAAACACCATATATTTT.

The chain joins TRBV5-1 to TRBJ1-6, with 7 bases fitting TRBD1. The CDR3 spans 16 residues. Germline trimming cut 4 bases from V and 4 bases from J; bases unmatched to any gene: 8. Germline V gene lookup returns CDR1 SGHRS and CDR2 YFSETQ. CDR3 sequence: CASSGGKDRYNSPLHF. The DNA for the CDR3 is TGCGCCAGCAGCGGGGGAAAGGACAGGTATAATTCACCCCTCCACTTT.

The chain carries TRBV7-9 and TRBJ2-1; TRBD2 is a possible D gene (6 bases). The CDR3 consists of 18 residues. Germline V gene sequence: CDR1 SEHNR, CDR2 FQNEAQ (reference sequence). V shed 4 bases and J shed 7 bases, with 26 bases lying between them. CDR3 nucleotide sequence: TGTGCCAGCAGCTCGCCCGGGACTTCTCTCCTCTTCGGGAATGAGCAGTTCTTC. Translation: CASSSPGTSLLFGNEQFF.

The chain has TRBV5-1 and TRBJ2-7, with TRBD1 as a possible D gene (6 bases). Per germline, CDR1 SGHRS and CDR2 YFSETQ. The V and J ends lost 6 bases and 0 bases respectively, with 13 bases between them. This CDR3 has 14 amino acids. CDR3 protein: CASTVTGTSYEQYF. The CDR3 bases are TGCGCCAGCACCGTGACAGGAACCTCCTACGAGCAGTACTTC.

As to this clone: A read error may account for a junction end that differs from germline. V usage is TRBV10-3 and J usage is TRBJ1-6, with D maybe TRBD1 (5 bases). This CDR3 is built from 12 residues. Germline CDR1 reads ENHRY; CDR2 reads SYGVKD. CDR3 region: CATSAGDSPLHF. The DNA of the CDR3 is TGTGCCACCAGTGCGGGGGATTCACCCCTCCACTTT.

The chain carries TRBV15 and TRBJ1-1; D call uncertain. Germline V gene data show CDR1 as LNHNV and CDR2 as YYDKDF (reference sequence). V was cut by 8 bases and J by 0 bases, with 10 bases left in between. There are 13 residues in the CDR3. CDR3 residues: CATRGRVNTEAFF. CDR3 coding DNA: TGTGCCACCCGAGGCAGAGTGAACACTGAAGCTTTCTTT.

This chain connects TRBV7-2 to TRBJ2-1; 10 nucleotides line up with TRBD1. With 1 base clipped from V and 9 bases from J, the junction kept 3 bases outside the gene matches. Germline CDR1 SGHTA, CDR2 FQGNSA. The length of the CDR3 is 14 residues. CDR3 sequence reads: CASSLVRTGGEQFF. CDR3 coding DNA: TGTGCCAGCAGCTTAGTACGGACAGGGGGTGAGCAGTTCTTC.

This sequence joins TRBV5-1 and TRBJ1-2; possible D gene TRBD1, 6 bases. The ends were cut back, 2 bases at V and 7 bases at J, with 15 bases in the middle. Germline loops: CDR1 SGHRS, CDR2 YFSETQ. This CDR3 contains 14 residues. CDR3 bases: TGCGCCAGCAGCTTAATGTCAGGGGAGGGTGGCTACACCTTC. Amino acid sequence: CASSLMSGEGGYTF.

This sequence joins TRBV5-4 and TRBJ1-2; 8 bases match TRBD1. The ends lost 5 bases at V and 4 bases at J; junction bases unmatched: 4. The germline gives CDR1 SGHNT, CDR2 YYREEE (reference sequence). The CDR3 is 13 amino acids. In DNA form, the CDR3 reads TGTGCCAGCAGAGGGGGACAGGTCTATGGCTACACCTTC. Protein product: CASRGGQVYGYTF.

The CDR3 sequence: CASSAISGAYEQYF. The CDR3 DNA follows: TGCGCCAGCAGCGCGATCAGCGGCGCCTACGAGCAGTACTTC. This chain connects TRBV5-1 to TRBJ2-7; D perhaps matches TRBD2 (5 bases). The V gene lost 4 bases and the J gene lost 2 bases, with 13 bases spanning the gap. Germline CDR1 is SGHRS and CDR2 is YFSETQ. This CDR3 has 14 amino acids.

The sample holds one count of this clone. The same CDR3 also results from other DNA sequences found in this sample. The chain joins TRBV7-2 to TRBJ2-5; the match to TRBD2 covers 7 bases. Germline V gives CDR1 SGHTA, CDR2 FQGNSA. The CDR3 spans 14 residues. V lost 1 base, J lost 5 bases, and 4 bases stayed unmatched. The CDR3 coding sequence is TGTGCCAGCAGCTTAGGACTAGCTGGCGAGACCCAGTACTTC. This codes for CASSLGLAGETQYF.

J is TRBJ2-3 and V is TRBV30, with 8 bases that match TRBD1. V lost 2 bases to trimming and J lost 5 bases; unmatched junction nucleotides: 6. Germline CDR1 is GTSNPN and CDR2 is SVGIG (reference sequence). This CDR3 is 14 amino acids long. DNA of the CDR3: TGTGCCTGGAGTAAGGTCAGGGGGCTAGATACGCAGTATTTT. It encodes CAWSKVRGLDTQYF.

This clone was seen just once. The chain joins TRBV7-2 to TRBJ2-7, with D possibly matching TRBD2 (6 bases). Germline V lookup: CDR1 SGHTA, CDR2 FQGNSA. Trimming pared 5 bases from V and 2 bases from J, leaving 13 bases between. The CDR3 runs 14 residues. This CDR3 reads CASSPGTLPYEQYF. The CDR3 DNA is TGTGCCAGCAGCCCCGGGACTTTGCCCTACGAGCAGTACTTC.

The chain's CDR3 is CASSLAGTRNEQFF. The CDR3 region has the DNA TGTGCCAGCAGCTTGGCCGGGACACGGAATGAGCAGTTCTTC. This sequence joins TRBV5-4 and TRBJ2-1; tentative D call: TRBD1 (6 bases). Per germline, CDR1 SGHNT and CDR2 YYREEE (reference sequence). V lost 0 bases to trimming and J lost 7 bases, with 11 bases between them. The CDR3 is made up of 14 amino acids.

The chain combines TRBV7-2 with TRBJ1-2, with a possible D match to TRBD1 (6 bases). V dropped 5 bases and J dropped 8 bases, with 21 bases sitting between them. The CDR3 has 15 amino acids. Per the germline V gene, CDR1 is SGHTA and CDR2 is FQGNSA. The CDR3 sequence is CASSPPNSGGDGYTF. The CDR3 DNA reads TGTGCCAGCAGCCCCCCAAATTCCGGGGGCGACGGCTACACCTTC.

The V and J genes are TRBV5-4 and TRBJ2-2; TRBD1 is a possible D gene (5 bases). The V gene lost 0 bases and the J gene lost 5 bases, with 11 bases spanning the gap. The CDR3 loop spans 15 amino acids. The V gene's germline CDR1 is SGHNT and CDR2 YYREEE (reference sequence). The CDR3 region has the DNA TGTGCCAGCAGCTTGGTGACAGAAAAGACCGGGGAGCTGTTTTTT. Its translation is CASSLVTEKTGELFF.